This entry lists 7 T cell receptor beta chains sequenced from one sample in a study of T-cell memory formation after mild COVID-19. TCRdb independently ran MiXCR on the 5' RACE reads; one entry per CDR3 protein. The sample has roughly 150,000 distinct CDR3 sequences, 13% seen once; the top ten hold 2.5% to 4%. The sample was PBMCs or a T cell subset sorted from them (not recorded which). These receptors were taken from a man aged 18 to 30 who had mild COVID-19 (a few samples of this study predate the infection). Cell type and time point are not known.

This clonotype turned up a few times. This chain uses TRBV7-2 with TRBJ1-1; TRBD1 might be the D (6 bases). The CDR3 runs to 15 residues. Deletions cut 0 bases from V and 7 bases from J, with 15 bases between. Germline V gene sequence: CDR1 SGHTA, CDR2 FQGNSA. CDR3 sequence reads: CASSLANQGIDEAFF. The DNA for the CDR3 is TGTGCCAGCAGCTTAGCGAACCAGGGGATAGATGAAGCTTTCTTT.

In this sample, this clonotype turned up a few times. This chain connects TRBV20-1 to TRBJ2-1, with D possibly being TRBD2 (7 bases). Trimming stripped 8 bases from V and 4 bases from J, with 15 bases between. In germline, CDR1 is DFQATT, CDR2 SNEGSKA (reference sequence). The CDR3 is 13 amino acids. CDR3 DNA: TGCAGTTCAACGGGGGGCCATTACAATGAGCAGTTCTTC. This gives the protein CSSTGGHYNEQFF.

This chain uses TRBV20-1 with TRBJ2-7; TRBD1 or TRBD2 may be the D gene (6 bases each). The CDR3 has 14 residues. V was pared by 5 bases and J by 0 bases, with 14 bases between. CDR1 and CDR2 (germline): DFQATT, SNEGSKA (reference sequence). CDR3 amino acids: CSALQGGSSYEQYF. The CDR3 DNA is TGCAGTGCTCTTCAAGGGGGGAGCTCCTACGAGCAGTACTTC.

This clonotype was counted many times. The gene calls are TRBV5-1 and TRBJ1-1; D not certain. CDR1 is SGHRS, CDR2 YFSETQ, per germline. There are 13 residues in the CDR3. The germline V and J ends were trimmed by 0 bases and 1 base, with 4 bases remaining between them. This chain's CDR3 is CASSLDPNTEAFF. The CDR3, as DNA: TGCGCCAGCAGCTTGGACCCGAACACTGAAGCTTTCTTT. Looking up the rest from reference TRBV5-1 and TRBJ1-1 gives the full variable domain: KAGVTQTPRYLIKTRGQQVTLSCSPISGHRSVSWYQQTPGQGLQFLFEYFSETQRNKGNFPGRFSGRQFSNSRSEMNVSTLELGDSALYLCASSLDPNTEAFFGQGTRLTVV.

The sample holds a few counts of this clonotype. The V call is TRBV6-6, the J call TRBJ2-5; 7 bases agree with TRBD2. V gave up 4 bases and J gave up 5 bases; unmatched junction bases: 19. In germline, CDR1 is MNHNY, CDR2 SVGAGI (reference sequence). This CDR3 is 18 amino acids long. The CDR3 nucleotides read TGTGCCAGCAGTTTTCCAGCAGCGCGACTAGCCGCCGGGGAGACCCAGTACTTC. This sequence encodes CASSFPAARLAAGETQYF.

About this clonotype: This may come from a read error, since a much larger clone is one base off. V usage is TRBV7-2 and J usage is TRBJ1-6; D gene unclear. The germline V and J ends were trimmed by 4 bases and 7 bases, with 11 bases remaining between them. Germline values: CDR1 SGHTA, CDR2 FQGNSA. The CDR3 sequence is 14 residues long. The CDR3 loop reads CASSSQWPNSPLHF. The CDR3 nucleotides are TGTGCCAGCAGCTCACAGTGGCCCAATTCACCCCTCCACTTT. The full variable domain, completed using reference TRBV7-2 and TRBJ1-6, is GAGVSQSPSNKVTEKGKDVELRCDPISGHTALYWYRQSLGQGLEFLIYFQGNSAPDKSGLPSDRFSAERTGGSVSTLTIQRTQQEDSAVYLCASSSQWPNSPLHFGNGTRLTVT.

This clonotype turned up a few times. The genes are TRBV25-1 and TRBJ1-5, with D unresolved. V lost 2 bases, J lost 2 bases, and 13 bases lay in between. Per germline, CDR1 MGHDK and CDR2 SYGVNS. The CDR3 is 16 amino acids. The CDR3 is CASSEHGGSGNQPQHF. In DNA form, the CDR3 reads TGTGCCAGCAGTGAACATGGAGGTTCGGGCAATCAGCCCCAGCATTTT.